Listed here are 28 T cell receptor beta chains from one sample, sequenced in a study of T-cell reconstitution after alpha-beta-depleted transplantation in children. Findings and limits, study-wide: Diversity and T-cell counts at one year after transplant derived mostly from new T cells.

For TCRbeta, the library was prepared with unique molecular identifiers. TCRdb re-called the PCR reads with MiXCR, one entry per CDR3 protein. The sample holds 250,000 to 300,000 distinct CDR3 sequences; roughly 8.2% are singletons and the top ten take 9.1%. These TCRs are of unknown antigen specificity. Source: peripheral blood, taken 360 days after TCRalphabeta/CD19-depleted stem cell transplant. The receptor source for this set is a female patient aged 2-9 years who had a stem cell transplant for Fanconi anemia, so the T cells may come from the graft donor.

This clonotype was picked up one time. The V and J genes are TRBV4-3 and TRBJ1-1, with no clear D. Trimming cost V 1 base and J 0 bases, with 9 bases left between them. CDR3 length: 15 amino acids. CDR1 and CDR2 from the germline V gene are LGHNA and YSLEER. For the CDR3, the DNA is TGCGCCAGCAGCCAAGTGGGCACCATGAACACTGAAGCTTTCTTT. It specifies CASSQVGTMNTEAFF.

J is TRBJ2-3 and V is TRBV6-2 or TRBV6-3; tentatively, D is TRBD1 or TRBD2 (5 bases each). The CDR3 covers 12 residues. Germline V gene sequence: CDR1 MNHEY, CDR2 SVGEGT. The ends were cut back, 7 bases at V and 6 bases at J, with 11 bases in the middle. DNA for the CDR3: TGTGCCAGCAAACTGTGGGGGGATACGCAGTATTTT. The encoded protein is CASKLWGDTQYF.

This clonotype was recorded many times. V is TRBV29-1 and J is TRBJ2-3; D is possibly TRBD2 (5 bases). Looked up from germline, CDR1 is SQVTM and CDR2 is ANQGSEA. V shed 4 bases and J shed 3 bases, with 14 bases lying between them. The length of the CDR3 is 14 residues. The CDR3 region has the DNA TGCAGCGTTGTTCTCGGAGGATGGACAGATACGCAGTATTTT. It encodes CSVVLGGWTDTQYF.

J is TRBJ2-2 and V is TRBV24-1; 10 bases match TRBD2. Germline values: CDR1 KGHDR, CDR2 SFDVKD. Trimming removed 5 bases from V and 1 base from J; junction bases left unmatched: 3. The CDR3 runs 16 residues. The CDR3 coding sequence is TGTGCCACCAGTGCCTTAGCGGGGGGGAACACCGGGGAGCTGTTTTTT. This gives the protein CATSALAGGNTGELFF.

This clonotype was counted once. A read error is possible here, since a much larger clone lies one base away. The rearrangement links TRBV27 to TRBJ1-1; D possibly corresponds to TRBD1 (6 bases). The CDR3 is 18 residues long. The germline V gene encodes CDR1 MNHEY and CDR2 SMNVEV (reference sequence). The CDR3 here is CTSSLLTGGNLANTEAFF. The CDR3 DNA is TGTACCAGCAGTTTATTGACAGGTGGTAATCTGGCGAACACTGAAGCTTTCTTT.

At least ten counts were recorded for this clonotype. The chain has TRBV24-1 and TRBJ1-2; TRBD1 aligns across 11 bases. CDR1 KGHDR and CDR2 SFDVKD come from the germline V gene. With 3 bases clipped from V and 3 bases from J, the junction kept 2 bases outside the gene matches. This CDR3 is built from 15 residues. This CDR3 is CATSDRTGGDYGYTF. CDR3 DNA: TGTGCCACCAGTGATCGGACAGGGGGCGACTATGGCTACACCTTC.

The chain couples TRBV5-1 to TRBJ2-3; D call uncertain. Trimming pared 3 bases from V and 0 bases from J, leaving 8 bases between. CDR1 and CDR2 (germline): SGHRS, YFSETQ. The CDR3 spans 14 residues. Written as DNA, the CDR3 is TGCGCCAGCAGCTATCCAACTAGCACAGATACGCAGTATTTT. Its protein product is CASSYPTSTDTQYF.

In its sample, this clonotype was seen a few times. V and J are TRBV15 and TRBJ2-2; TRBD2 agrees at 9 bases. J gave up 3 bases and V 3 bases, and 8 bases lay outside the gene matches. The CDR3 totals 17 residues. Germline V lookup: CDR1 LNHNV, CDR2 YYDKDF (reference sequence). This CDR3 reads CATSRQPAGGDTGELFF. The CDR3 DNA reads TGTGCCACCAGCAGGCAACCGGCGGGGGGGGACACCGGGGAGCTGTTTTTT.

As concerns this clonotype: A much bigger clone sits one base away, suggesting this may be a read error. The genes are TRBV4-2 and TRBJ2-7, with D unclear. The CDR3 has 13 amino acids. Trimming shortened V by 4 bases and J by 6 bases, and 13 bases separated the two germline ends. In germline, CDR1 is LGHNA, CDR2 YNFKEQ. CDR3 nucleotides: TGTGCCAGCAGCCCAGGACCATTATGCGAGCAGTACGTC. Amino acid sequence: CASSPGPLCEQYV.

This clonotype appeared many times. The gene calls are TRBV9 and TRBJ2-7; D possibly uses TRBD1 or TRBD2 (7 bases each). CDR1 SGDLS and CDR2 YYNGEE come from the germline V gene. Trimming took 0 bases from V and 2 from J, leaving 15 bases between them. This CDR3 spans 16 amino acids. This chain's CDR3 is CASSVGSGTATYEQYF. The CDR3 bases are TGTGCCAGCAGCGTAGGAAGCGGGACAGCGACCTACGAGCAGTACTTC. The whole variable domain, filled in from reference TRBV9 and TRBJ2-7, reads DSGVTQTPKHLITATGQRVTLRCSPRSGDLSVYWYQQSLDQGLQFLIQYYNGEERAKGNILERFSAQQFPDLHSELNLSSLELGDSALYFCASSVGSGTATYEQYFGPGTRLTVT.

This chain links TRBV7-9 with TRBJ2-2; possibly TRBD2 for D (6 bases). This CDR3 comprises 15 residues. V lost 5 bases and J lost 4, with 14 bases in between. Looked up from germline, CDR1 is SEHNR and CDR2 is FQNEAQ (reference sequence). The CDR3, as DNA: TGTGCCAGCAGCCCGCGCGGGGCGGGCACCGGGGAGCTGTTTTTT. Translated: CASSPRGAGTGELFF.

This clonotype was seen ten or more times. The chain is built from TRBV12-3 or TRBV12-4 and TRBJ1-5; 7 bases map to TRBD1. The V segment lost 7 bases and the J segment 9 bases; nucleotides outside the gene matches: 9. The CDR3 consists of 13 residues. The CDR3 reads CASKKDRSMPQHF. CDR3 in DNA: TGTGCCAGCAAAAAGGACAGGTCAATGCCCCAGCATTTT.

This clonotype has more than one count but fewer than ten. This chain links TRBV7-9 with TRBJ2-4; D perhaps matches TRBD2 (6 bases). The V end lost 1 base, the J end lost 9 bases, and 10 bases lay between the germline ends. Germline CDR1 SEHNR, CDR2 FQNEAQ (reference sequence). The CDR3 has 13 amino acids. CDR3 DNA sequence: TGTGCCAGCAGCTTAGAAGCCGGGAGCATTCAGTACTTC. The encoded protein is CASSLEAGSIQYF.

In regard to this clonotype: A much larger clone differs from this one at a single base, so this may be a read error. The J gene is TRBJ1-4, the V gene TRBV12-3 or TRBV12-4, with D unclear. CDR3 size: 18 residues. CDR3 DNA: TGTGCCATCAGTTTTATTGAGGGATCGGAGTTGACTAATGAAAAACTGTTTTTT. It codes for CAISFIEGSELTNEKLFF.

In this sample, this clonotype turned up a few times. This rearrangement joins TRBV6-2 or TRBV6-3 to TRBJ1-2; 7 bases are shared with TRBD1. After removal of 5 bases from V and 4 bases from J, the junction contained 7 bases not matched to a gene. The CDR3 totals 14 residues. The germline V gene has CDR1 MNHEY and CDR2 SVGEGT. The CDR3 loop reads CASSRDSIIYGYTF. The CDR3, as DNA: TGTGCCAGCAGTCGGGACAGCATTATCTATGGCTACACCTTC.

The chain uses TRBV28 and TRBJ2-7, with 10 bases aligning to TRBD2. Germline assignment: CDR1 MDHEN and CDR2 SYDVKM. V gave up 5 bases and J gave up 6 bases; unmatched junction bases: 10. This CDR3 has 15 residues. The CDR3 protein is CASSSPGSGGAEQYF. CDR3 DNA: TGTGCCAGCAGTAGCCCCGGGAGCGGGGGGGCCGAGCAGTACTTC.

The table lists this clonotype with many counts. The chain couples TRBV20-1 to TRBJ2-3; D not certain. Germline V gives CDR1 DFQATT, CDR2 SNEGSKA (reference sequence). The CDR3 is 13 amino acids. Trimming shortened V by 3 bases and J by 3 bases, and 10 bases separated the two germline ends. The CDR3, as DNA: TGCAGTGCTAGTGGATGGGGTACAGATACGCAGTATTTT. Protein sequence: CSASGWGTDTQYF.

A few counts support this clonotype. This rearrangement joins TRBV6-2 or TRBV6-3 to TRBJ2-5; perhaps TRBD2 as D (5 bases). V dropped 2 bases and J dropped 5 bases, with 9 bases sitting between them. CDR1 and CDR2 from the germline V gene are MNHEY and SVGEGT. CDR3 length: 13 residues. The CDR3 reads CASSYVGGETQYF. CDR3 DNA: TGTGCCAGCAGTTACGTTGGCGGGGAGACCCAGTACTTC.

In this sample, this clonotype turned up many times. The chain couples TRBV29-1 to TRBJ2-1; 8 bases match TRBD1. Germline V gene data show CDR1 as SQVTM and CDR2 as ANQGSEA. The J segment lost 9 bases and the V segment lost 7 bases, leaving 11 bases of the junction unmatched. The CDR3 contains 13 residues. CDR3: CSGRTGMRLEQFF. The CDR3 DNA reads TGCAGCGGAAGGACAGGGATGAGGCTTGAGCAGTTCTTC.

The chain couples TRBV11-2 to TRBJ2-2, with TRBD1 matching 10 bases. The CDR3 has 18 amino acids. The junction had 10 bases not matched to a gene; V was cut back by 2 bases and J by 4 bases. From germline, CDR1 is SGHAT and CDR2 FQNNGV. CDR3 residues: CASSLPRGQGQFTGELFF. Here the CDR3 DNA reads TGTGCCAGCAGCTTACCAAGGGGACAGGGGCAATTCACCGGGGAGCTGTTTTTT.

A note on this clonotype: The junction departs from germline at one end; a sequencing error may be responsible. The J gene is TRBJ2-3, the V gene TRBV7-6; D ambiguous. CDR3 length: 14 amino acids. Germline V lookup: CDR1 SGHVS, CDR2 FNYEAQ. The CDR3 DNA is TGTGCCTGCAGCTTGGACGGAAGCACAGATACGCAGTATTTT. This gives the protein CACSLDGSTDTQYF.

The CDR3 sequence is CASSPGWGDGYTF. As DNA, the CDR3 is TGCGCCAGCAGCCCGGGTTGGGGCGATGGCTACACCTTC. The rearrangement joins TRBV5-1 to TRBJ1-2, with D possibly matching TRBD1 (5 bases). The CDR3 has 13 residues. CDR1 is SGHRS and CDR2 is YFSETQ in the germline V gene. V was trimmed by 4 bases and J by 6 bases, leaving 13 bases between them.

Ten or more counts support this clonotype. The CDR3: CASSLQNRQLSYEQYF. The CDR3 DNA reads as TGCGCCAGCAGCCTTCAGAACCGACAGCTCTCCTACGAGCAGTACTTC. This rearrangement joins TRBV5-1 to TRBJ2-7; maybe TRBD1 (5 bases). Trimming left V 4 bases short and J 0 bases short, with 17 bases between. The germline gives CDR1 SGHRS, CDR2 YFSETQ. CDR3 size: 16 residues.

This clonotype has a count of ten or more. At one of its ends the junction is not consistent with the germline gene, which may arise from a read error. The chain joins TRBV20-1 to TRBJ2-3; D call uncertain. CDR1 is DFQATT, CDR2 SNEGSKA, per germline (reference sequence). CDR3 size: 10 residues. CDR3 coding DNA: TGCAGTGCAAGAACCGAGGTATGGAATTTT. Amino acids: CSARTEVWNF.

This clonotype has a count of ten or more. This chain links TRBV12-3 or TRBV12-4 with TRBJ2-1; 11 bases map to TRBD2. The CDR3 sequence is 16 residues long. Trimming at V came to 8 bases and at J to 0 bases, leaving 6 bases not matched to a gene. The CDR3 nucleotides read TGTGCCAGCGGAACTAGCGGGGGCCCCTCCTACAATGAGCAGTTCTTC. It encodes CASGTSGGPSYNEQFF.

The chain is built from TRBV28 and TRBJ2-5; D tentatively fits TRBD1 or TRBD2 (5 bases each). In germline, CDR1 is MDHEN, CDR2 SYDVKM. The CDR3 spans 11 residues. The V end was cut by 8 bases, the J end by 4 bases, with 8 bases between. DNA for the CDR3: TGTGCCAGCCAGGGACGAGAGACCCAGTACTTC. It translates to CASQGRETQYF.

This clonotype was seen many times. This CDR3 reads CASSSGTGVRGEKLFF. DNA for the CDR3: TGCGCCAGCAGCTCTGGGACAGGCGTGAGAGGTGAAAAACTGTTTTTT. The J gene is TRBJ1-4, the V gene TRBV5-1; 8 bases are a match to TRBD1. The CDR3 contains 16 residues. Germline V gives CDR1 SGHRS, CDR2 YFSETQ. Losses at the gene ends were 3 bases for V and 7 bases for J; bases not matched to a gene: 11.

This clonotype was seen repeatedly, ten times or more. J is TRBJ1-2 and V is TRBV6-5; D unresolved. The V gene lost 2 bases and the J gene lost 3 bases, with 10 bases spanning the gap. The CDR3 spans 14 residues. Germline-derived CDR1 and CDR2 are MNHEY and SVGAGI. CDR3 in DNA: TGTGCCAGCAGTTACGGTGGCCCCTACTATGGCTACACCTTC. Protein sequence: CASSYGGPYYGYTF.